This T cell receptor beta chain was observed in a study of shared clonotypes between healthy human individuals. Germline CDR1 reads LNHDA; CDR2 reads SQIVND (reference sequence). J gave up 6 bases and V 4 bases, and 8 bases lay outside the gene matches. The CDR3 sequence is 14 residues long. From CD4+ cells came CD45RA+ naive and CD45RA-negative memory subsets. Method: immunoSEQ multiplex PCR; TCRdb's copy keeps in-frame clones and lacks some. The sample yields millions of clones, 85% to 95% seen once. The sequencing sample was made of naive CD4+ T cells from PBMCs. This sample's subset: CD45RA+ positively selected. The chain uses TRBV19 and TRBJ1-2, with 7 bases fitting TRBD1. This receptor was obtained from a man younger than 30 in good health. Some clones in this sample may be carry-over from other donors' samples. CDR3 amino acids: CASSRDRTWDGYTF. The CDR3 DNA follows: TGTGCCAGTAGTAGGGACAGAACCTGGGATGGCTACACCTTC.